This T cell receptor beta chain was observed in a study of beta chain features in type 1 diabetes. This clone was observed a single time. After removal of 8 bases from V and 6 bases from J, the junction contained 15 bases not matched to a gene. This CDR3 region has 16 residues. Per the germline V gene, CDR1 is MDHEN and CDR2 is SYDVKM. The entirety of the isolated RNA underwent reverse transcription, so expressed TCRB transcripts were sequenced. The protocol was immunoSEQ multiplex PCR, while the TCRdb copy is restricted to in-frame clones and leaves out a portion. Of around 160,000 clones listed, roughly 50% are singletons.

The V and J genes are TRBV28 and TRBJ1-4, with 7 bases that match TRBD1. What was sequenced was Tregs from blood. The TCR comes from a man aged 18 to 29 in good health. The CDR3 is CASGRQGVSSYEKLFF. Here the CDR3 DNA reads TGTGCCAGCGGGCGGCAGGGGGTCTCTTCATATGAAAAACTGTTTTTT.